Below, 2 T cell receptor beta chains from the same sample are listed, as sequenced in a study of T cell responses to AZD1222 COVID-19 vaccine. Assay used: immunoSEQ multiplex PCR; TCRdb lists only in-frame clones, some missing. The sample has 150,000 to 200,000 clones; more than 80% are singletons. Specimen: peripheral blood, collected 28 days after the second dose of the MenACWY control vaccine. These receptors were taken from an adult who received the MenACWY meningococcal vaccine as a control.

The chain couples TRBV18 to TRBJ1-5; the D gene is possibly TRBD1 (5 bases). Germline loops: CDR1 KGHSH, CDR2 LQKENI. The CDR3 has 13 residues. V was clipped by 4 bases and J by 4 bases, with 8 bases between them. The DNA of the CDR3 is TGTGCCAGCTCACGGGACGAGAATCAGCCCCAGCATTTT. Protein: CASSRDENQPQHF.

The chain employs TRBV5-5 and TRBJ1-1, with 7 bases fitting TRBD1. J gave up 5 bases and V 4 bases, and 11 bases lay outside the gene matches. The length of the CDR3 is 15 residues. CDR1 SGHKS and CDR2 YYEKEE come from the germline V gene (reference sequence). This CDR3 reads CASSPAAGGQTEAFF. For the CDR3, the DNA is TGTGCCAGCAGCCCGGCCGCAGGGGGGCAGACTGAAGCTTTCTTT.